This T cell receptor (beta chain) was profiled in a study of blood T cell repertoires in COVID-19 (dated by TCRdb to 2019 to 2021). Broadly, across the study: Collaborator samples came from the United States, Italy and Spain and covered acute and convalescent phases of COVID-19. The prospective study material was composed of cDNA or gDNA derived from T cells, B-cell-depleted T cells, or PBMCs. The dataset comprised deeply sampled blood TCRbeta repertoires from subjects exposed to, actively infected with, or recovered from COVID-19. The repertoires were released in a freely available public database intended as a resource for research on the immune response to SARS-CoV-2. Samples were obtained from the ongoing ImmuneRACE study (first 160 participants) and from about 1,300 subjects provided by 6 global collaborators. A de-identified subject ID, COVID-19 status, age in years and sex were almost always included in the sample metadata. HLA class I and class II types, where available, came from metadata supplied by the sample provider rather than from assay-based typing.

The paper's findings and limits, for the study overall: The quantity of clinical and demographic metadata differed by source and by participant and was supplied without curation.

CDR1 MGHRA and CDR2 YSYEKL were looked up in the germline V gene. Reading from cysteine to phenylalanine, the CDR3 counts 16 amino acids. CDR3 DNA is the only sequence kept; it has 48 bases, read in frame from the first base. V ends up 4 bases short and J 4 bases short, with an unmatched junction base count of 6. TCRbeta CDR3 regions were amplified from genomic DNA by means of the immunoSEQ Assay, a bias-controlled multiplex PCR. Per the authors' processing: The number of nucleated cells in each sample was estimated from the amplification of reference gene primers within the assay. To quantify the absolute abundance of each unique TCRbeta CDR3 rearrangement, sequence reads were collapsed and filtered. Productive Simpson clonality was computed per sample as the square root of Simpson's diversity index over productive rearrangements. Drawn from immuneACCESS, this table holds only the in-frame rearrangements with V and J called that TCRdb kept. Clones are partly lost; checked studies trace under half to an unresolved V gene and leave the rest unexplained. That table gives V, J and clone size, and the DNA gave D and trimming. This sample gives roughly 100,000 clones in total; approximately 89% of them show up just once. Clones ranked in the top ten supply roughly 15% of the sample.

Collaborating institutions collected whole blood in K2EDTA tubes following their own protocols. For TCRbeta analysis, collaborators shipped samples as frozen whole blood, isolated PBMCs, or DNA extracted from either of those sample types. Comments on this clone: Its antigen is still unknown. No base qualities exist here, and no much larger clone lies one base off it.

The sample taken for sequencing was peripheral blood. Rearrangement joined TRBV4-1 to TRBJ2-7, and TRBD2 aligns with 14 junction nucleotides. This receptor was taken from an elderly woman in a cohort sampled during active COVID-19. The nucleotides are TGCGCCAGCAGCCCTGTTGGGACTAGCGGGGGATACGAGCAGTACTTC. Translation gives CASSPVGTSGGYEQYF.